This entry concerns a single T cell receptor (beta chain). The antigen it recognizes is unknown. No base quality values were provided; no much bigger clone lies one nucleotide off. This sample was included in a study of blood T cell repertoires in COVID-19 (dated by TCRdb to between 2020 and 2021). For context, the study as a whole: Samples covering the acute and convalescent phases of COVID-19 were provided by collaborators in the United States, Italy and Spain. The material from the prospective study consisted of cDNA or gDNA derived from T cells, B-cell-depleted T cells, or PBMCs. Deeply sampled blood TCRbeta repertoires from subjects exposed to, actively infected with, or recovered from COVID-19 were included in the dataset. The repertoires were made available in a free public database intended to serve as a resource for research on the immune response to SARS-CoV-2. Samples were obtained from the ongoing ImmuneRACE study (first 160 participants) and from approximately 1,200 subjects provided by 6 global collaborators. Sample metadata almost always included a de-identified subject ID, COVID-19 status, age in years and sex. Where available, HLA class I and class II types were taken from metadata supplied by the sample provider and were not determined by assay-based typing.

Samples from volunteer blood donors who had recovered from COVID-19 were contributed by a second Seattle source. The collaborating institutions used their own protocols to collect whole blood in K2EDTA tubes. Collaborator samples were shipped for TCRbeta analysis as frozen whole blood, isolated PBMCs, or DNA extracted from either sample type. As encoded in the germline V gene, CDR1 is MNHEY while CDR2 is SVGAGI. Compared with germline, V lacks 0 bases and J lacks 6 bases; bases without a gene match: 4. The CDR3 holds 14 amino acids from the cysteine to the phenylalanine. Here the CDR3 DNA is all that survives: 42 bases in frame from base 1. TCRbeta CDR3 regions were amplified from genomic DNA by means of the immunoSEQ Assay, a bias-controlled multiplex PCR. The paper's processing steps were these. The number of nucleated cells in each sample was estimated by amplification of reference gene primers within the assay. Sequence reads were collapsed and filtered to measure the absolute abundance of every unique TCRbeta CDR3 rearrangement. For each sample, productive Simpson clonality was calculated as the square root of Simpson's diversity index over productive rearrangements. TCRdb's version of the immuneACCESS table is confined to in-frame rearrangements and falls short of the full clone set. An unresolved V gene accounts for under half of the shortfall where checked; the remainder is of unknown origin. The V and J calls and clone size come from that table; D and trimming were worked out from the DNA. The sample includes over 150,000 clones, with around nine tenths observed a single time. The ten most abundant clones make up around 0.88% of the sample.

The paper's findings and limits, for the study overall: Clinical and demographic metadata were provided uncurated, with the amount varying by source and participant.

This chain is built from TRBV6-5 and TRBJ1-2, with 7 central nucleotides matching TRBD1. This sequence originates from a woman between 18 and 29 years old who had recovered from COVID-19. What was sequenced was peripheral blood. The CDR3 protein sequence reads: CASSYSSGGNGYTF. The nucleotide sequence is TGTGCCAGCAGTTACTCTTCAGGGGGTAATGGCTACACCTTC.